These T cell receptor beta chains were read from a single sample in a study of blood T cell repertoires in COVID-19. TCRdb keeps only in-frame clones here, not all; method: immunoSEQ multiplex PCR. Of 470,000 or so clones detected, 80% to 90% appear once; the ten largest clones hold over 4%. The source material was peripheral blood. Every receptor here comes from a woman younger than 45 with acute or convalescent COVID-19. The CDR3 runs from the conserved cysteine through the conserved F or W. D genes are given only for firm matches. Size values are once, few and many counts, or a class for expanded clones, and some rows have none.

v_call	j_call	d_call	clone_size	cdr3_aa	cdr3_nt
TRBV30	TRBJ1-6	TRBD1	-	CAWKPGGNSPLHF	TGTGCCTGGAAACCAGGGGGGAACTCACCCCTCCACTTT
TRBV21-1	TRBJ1-1	-	-	CASSNGTGRGYAEAFF	TGTGCCAGCAGCAATGGGACAGGGAGGGGTTACGCTGAAGCTTTCTTT
TRBV4-1	TRBJ2-5	TRBD2	-	CASSRSLAGGETQYF	TGCGCCAGCAGCCGCAGCTTAGCGGGGGGAGAGACCCAGTACTTC
TRBV28	TRBJ1-2	-	-	CASSIRERGIKGYTF	TGTGCCAGCAGTATTCGGGAGCGCGGGATTAAAGGCTACACCTTC
TRBV15	TRBJ2-3	TRBD2	-	CATRFGRGGTDTQYF	TGTGCCACCCGGTTTGGCCGGGGGGGCACAGATACGCAGTATTTT
TRBV5-8	TRBJ1-2	-	-	CASSLDPGGVYGYTF	TGTGCCAGCAGCTTGGACCCTGGAGGGGTTTATGGCTACACCTTC
TRBV7-3	TRBJ2-1	TRBD2	-	CASSFSGSSYNEQFF	TGTGCCAGCAGCTTTAGCGGGAGCTCCTACAATGAGCAGTTCTTC
TRBV5-1	TRBJ1-3	TRBD1	-	CASSRDSSGNTIYF	TGCGCCAGCAGCAGGGACAGCTCTGGAAACACCATATATTTT
TRBV11-2	TRBJ1-1	TRBD1	once	CASSRSRTGNTEAFF	TGTGCCAGCAGCCGTTCAAGGACAGGGAACACTGAAGCTTTCTTT
TRBV5-4	TRBJ1-2	-	-	CASSLIEGRNGYTF	TGTGCCAGCAGCTTGATAGAGGGGAGGAATGGCTACACCTTC
TRBV7-2	TRBJ2-7	-	-	CASSLRAGGPYEQYF	TGTGCCAGCAGCCTTCGGGCGGGTGGCCCTTACGAGCAGTACTTC
TRBV5-6	TRBJ2-1	TRBD2	-	CASRYGTSGTGEQFF	TGTGCCAGCAGGTACGGGACTAGCGGTACGGGGGAGCAGTTCTTC
TRBV24-1	TRBJ2-3	-	-	CATSERASSTDTQYF	TGTGCCACCAGTGAGAGAGCCTCTAGCACAGATACGCAGTATTTT
TRBV18	TRBJ1-3	-	once	CASSPSRKDTIYF	TGTGCCAGCTCACCTTCCAGGAAGGACACCATATATTTT